These 20 T cell receptor beta chains were sequenced from one sample in a study of T cells expressing NK-cell markers. TCRdb reprocessed the 5' RACE reads and keeps a single row for each CDR3 protein, giving no DNA. The sample yields fewer than 400,000 distinct CDR3 sequences, of which the top ten take up roughly 10%. The sequenced sample was blood T cells: a sorted CD56 or NKG2C T cell subset, CD4+ or CD8+ T cells, or bulk PBMC T cells (not recorded which). These receptors were collected from a woman between 45 and 65 years old in good health.

This chain connects TRBV7-9 to TRBJ2-3; the D call from TCRdb, TRBD1, cannot be confirmed without DNA. CDR1 is SEHNR and CDR2 is FQNEAQ in the germline V gene (reference sequence). The CDR3 extends over 15 amino acids. The chain's CDR3 is CASSVDQGIADTQYF. The full variable domain, completed using reference TRBV7-9 and TRBJ2-3, is DTGVSQNPRHKITKRGQNVTFRCDPISEHNRLYWYRQTLGQGPEFLTYFQNEAQLEKSRLLSDRFSAERPKGSFSTLEIQRTEQGDSAMYLCASSVDQGIADTQYFGPGTRLTVL.

V and J are TRBV20-1 and TRBJ1-5; TCRdb returns TRBD1, unconfirmable since there is no DNA. The CDR3 length is 15 residues. Germline lookup yields CDR1 DFQATT and CDR2 SNEGSKA (reference sequence). Here the CDR3 reads CSATVGGRRDQPQHF.

This chain joins TRBV12-5 and TRBJ2-5; with no DNA, the TCRdb D assignment of TRBD1 cannot be verified. This CDR3 is built from 13 residues. CDR1 is LGHNT and CDR2 is FRNRAP in the germline V gene. The CDR3 is CASGYDRQETQYF.

V and J are TRBV10-3 and TRBJ2-5; TCRdb outputs TRBD1, but without DNA this stays unchecked. Looked up from germline, CDR1 is ENHRY and CDR2 is SYGVKD. The CDR3 length is 15 residues. CDR3 loop: CAIRTGGQARETQYF.

The chain has TRBV12-3 or TRBV12-4 and TRBJ2-7. CDR3 size: 12 residues. The CDR3 sequence: CASSVELYEQYF.

The genes are TRBV20-1 and TRBJ2-7; without DNA, the TCRdb call of TRBD2 cannot be checked. The CDR3 runs 13 residues. Germline V gene sequence: CDR1 DFQATT, CDR2 SNEGSKA (reference sequence). CDR3 in amino acids: CSARLAGWDEQYF.

The V gene is TRBV29-1, the J gene TRBJ2-3; lacking DNA, the TRBD2 call made by TCRdb goes unchecked. The CDR3 is made up of 13 amino acids. CDR1 and CDR2 (germline): SQVTM, ANQGSEA. CDR3 sequence: CSVTSGSTDTQYF.

The chain joins TRBV5-1 to TRBJ2-2; TCRdb proposes TRBD2, but this gene call is untestable without DNA. Looked up from germline, CDR1 is SGHRS and CDR2 is YFSETQ. The length of the CDR3 is 15 residues. This CDR3 is CASSLAWQRAGELFF.

The V call is TRBV27, the J call TRBJ1-1. This CDR3 spans 14 amino acids. The germline V gene encodes CDR1 MNHEY and CDR2 SMNVEV (reference sequence). CDR3: CASSRIDRNTEAFF.

V and J are TRBV7-9 and TRBJ2-6; checking the TCRdb D call of TRBD1 is not possible without DNA. This CDR3 has 16 amino acids. Germline CDR1 reads SEHNR; CDR2 reads FQNEAQ (reference sequence). CDR3 loop: CASSSFSGPGANVLTF.

This chain joins TRBV5-1 and TRBJ2-5; as DNA is missing, the TRBD2 call by TCRdb cannot be tested. The CDR3 is made up of 15 amino acids. Looked up from germline, CDR1 is SGHRS and CDR2 is YFSETQ. The CDR3 protein is CASSLGGKTGETQYF.

This chain links TRBV10-3 with TRBJ2-3; TCRdb's D gene call, TRBD2, goes unchecked for lack of DNA. This CDR3 has 16 amino acids. Germline CDR1 reads ENHRY; CDR2 reads SYGVKD. The chain's CDR3 is CAISPNLAGGTDTQYF.

The gene calls are TRBV7-2 and TRBJ2-1; TCRdb's assignment of TRBD2 cannot be checked, as there is no DNA. Germline V gene sequence: CDR1 SGHTA, CDR2 FQGNSA. This CDR3 spans 16 amino acids. The CDR3 is CASTLSGGVALREQFF. The full variable domain, with the rest looked up from reference TRBV7-2 and TRBJ2-1, is GAGVSQSPSNKVTEKGKDVELRCDPISGHTALYWYRQSLGQGLEFLIYFQGNSAPDKSGLPSDRFSAERTGGSVSTLTIQRTQQEDSAVYLCASTLSGGVALREQFFGPGTRLTVL.

CDR3 region: CASSIGFSGSMGDEQFF. V and J are TRBV19 and TRBJ2-1; TCRdb's D call, TRBD2, is unchecked because there is no DNA. Germline-derived CDR1 and CDR2 are LNHDA and SQIVND (reference sequence). The CDR3 sequence is 17 residues long.

This CDR3 is CSAPETGELFF. The chain carries TRBV20-1 and TRBJ2-2. The length of the CDR3 is 11 residues. Per germline, CDR1 DFQATT and CDR2 SNEGSKA (reference sequence).

The chain joins TRBV5-6 to TRBJ2-5; TCRdb names TRBD2, which stays unverified in the absence of DNA. Germline V gives CDR1 SGHDT, CDR2 YYEEEE. CDR3 size: 16 residues. Here the CDR3 reads CASSLARGLAGETQYF.

This chain links TRBV9 with TRBJ2-3. Germline V gene sequence: CDR1 SGDLS, CDR2 YYNGEE. CDR3 length equals 13 residues. The CDR3: CASSDDPTDTQYF.

The V gene is TRBV20-1, the J gene TRBJ2-3; TCRdb picks TRBD2, but there is no DNA to check that call. The CDR3 has 13 residues. Germline V CDR1 and CDR2: DFQATT, SNEGSKA (reference sequence). CDR3 region: CSANGGSSDTQYF.

The chain combines TRBV5-1 with TRBJ1-2. This CDR3 is built from 12 residues. Per germline, CDR1 SGHRS and CDR2 YFSETQ. Here the CDR3 reads CASSWEMSGYTF.

The CDR3 sequence: CASSLAGLEDTQYF. This chain links TRBV19 with TRBJ2-3; checking the TCRdb D call of TRBD1 is not possible without DNA. The CDR3 totals 14 residues. CDR1 is LNHDA, CDR2 SQIVND, per germline (reference sequence).